This T cell receptor (beta chain) was recorded in a study of T cells in Graves' hyperthyroidism and ophthalmopathy. General study results and limits: Stable hyperthyroidism was separated from ophthalmopathy by a model based on 13 V-J features. Also found in blood were most expanded thyroid clonotypes above 0.001.

Based on clinical symptoms, serum thyroxine and TRAb, thyroid ultrasound and orbital computed tomography, diagnoses were reached. PBMCs came from 10 ml fresh peripheral blood. RNA transcripts gave rise to amplified TCR beta CDR3 regions. Primed by the HTBI set, a first-round RT-PCR was run on the TCR CDR3. From the multiplex PCR reads, TCRdb called clonotypes with MiXCR, one entry per CDR3 protein. There are more than 350,000 distinct CDR3 sequences in the sample; about 15% occur only once, and about 20% lies in the top ten. This clonotype showed up many times. Its antigen is unidentified. The germline V and J ends were trimmed by 4 bases and 3 bases, with 12 bases remaining between them. The CDR3 has 13 amino acids. CDR1 is DFQATT, CDR2 SNEGSKA, per germline (reference sequence).

The sequenced material came from blood. This TCR came from a woman aged 55-69 years with Graves' ophthalmopathy. V gene TRBV20-1 combines with J gene TRBJ2-5; a possible D gene is TRBD1 (6 bases). The CDR3: CSAMRSGEETQYF. DNA of the CDR3: TGCAGTGCTATGAGGTCAGGGGAAGAGACCCAGTACTTC.